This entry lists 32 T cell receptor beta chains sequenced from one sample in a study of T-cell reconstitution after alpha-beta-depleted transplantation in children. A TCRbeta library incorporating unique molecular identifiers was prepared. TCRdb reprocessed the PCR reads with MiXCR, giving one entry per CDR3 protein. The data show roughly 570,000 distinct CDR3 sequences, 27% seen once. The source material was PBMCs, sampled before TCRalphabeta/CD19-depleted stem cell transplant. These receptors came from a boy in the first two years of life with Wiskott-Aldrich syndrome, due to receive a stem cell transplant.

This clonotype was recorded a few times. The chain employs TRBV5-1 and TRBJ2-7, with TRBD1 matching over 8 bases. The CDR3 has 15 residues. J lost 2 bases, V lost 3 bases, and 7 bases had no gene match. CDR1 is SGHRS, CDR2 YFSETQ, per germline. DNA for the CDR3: TGCGCCAGCAGCTCGAGGACAGGGTTCACCTACGAGCAGTACTTC. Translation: CASSSRTGFTYEQYF.

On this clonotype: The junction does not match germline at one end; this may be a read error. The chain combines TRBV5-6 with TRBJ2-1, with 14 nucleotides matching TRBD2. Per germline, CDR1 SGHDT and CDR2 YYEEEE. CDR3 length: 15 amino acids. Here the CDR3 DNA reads TGTGCCAGCAGCCTGGGACTAGCGGGAGTGAATGAGCACTTCTTC. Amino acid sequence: CASSLGLAGVNEHFF.

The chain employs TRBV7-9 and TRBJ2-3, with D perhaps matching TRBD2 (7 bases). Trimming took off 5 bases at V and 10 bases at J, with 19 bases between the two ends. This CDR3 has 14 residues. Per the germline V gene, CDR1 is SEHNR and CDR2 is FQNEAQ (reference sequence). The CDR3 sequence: CASSPPWAGASQYF. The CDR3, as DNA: TGTGCCAGCAGCCCCCCATGGGCGGGGGCCTCGCAGTATTTT.

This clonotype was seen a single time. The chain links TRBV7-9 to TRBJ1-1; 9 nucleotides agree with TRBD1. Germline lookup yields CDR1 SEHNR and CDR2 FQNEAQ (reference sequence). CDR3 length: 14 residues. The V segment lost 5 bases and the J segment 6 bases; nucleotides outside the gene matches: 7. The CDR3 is CASSHKGQGAEAFF. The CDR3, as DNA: TGTGCCAGCAGCCACAAGGGACAGGGTGCTGAAGCTTTCTTT.

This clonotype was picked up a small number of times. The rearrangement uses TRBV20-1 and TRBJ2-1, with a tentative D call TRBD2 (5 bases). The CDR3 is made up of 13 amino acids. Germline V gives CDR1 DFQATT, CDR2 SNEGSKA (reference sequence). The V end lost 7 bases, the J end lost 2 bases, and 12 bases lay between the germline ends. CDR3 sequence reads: CSGTPDPYNEQFF. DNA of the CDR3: TGCAGTGGGACTCCCGACCCCTACAATGAGCAGTTCTTC.

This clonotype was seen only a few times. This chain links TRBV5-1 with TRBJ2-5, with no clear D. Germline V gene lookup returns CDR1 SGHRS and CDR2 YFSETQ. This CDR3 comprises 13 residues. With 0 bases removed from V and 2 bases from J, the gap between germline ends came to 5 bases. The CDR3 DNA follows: TGCGCCAGCAGCTTGGCCATGCAAGAGACCCAGTACTTC. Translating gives CASSLAMQETQYF.

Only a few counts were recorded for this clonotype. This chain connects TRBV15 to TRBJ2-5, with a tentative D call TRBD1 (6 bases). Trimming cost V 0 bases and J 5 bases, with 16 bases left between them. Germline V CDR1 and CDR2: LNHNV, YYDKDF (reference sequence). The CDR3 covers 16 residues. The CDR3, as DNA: TGTGCCACCAGCAGAGAGACAGGACGGAAGCGGGAGACCCAGTACTTC. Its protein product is CATSRETGRKRETQYF.

The CDR3 protein is CTLAYEQYF. The CDR3 nucleotides are TGTACCCTAGCTTACGAGCAGTACTTC. The chain uses TRBV27 and TRBJ2-7; the D gene is possibly TRBD2 (5 bases). The length of the CDR3 is 9 residues. CDR1 and CDR2 from the germline V gene are MNHEY and SMNVEV (reference sequence).

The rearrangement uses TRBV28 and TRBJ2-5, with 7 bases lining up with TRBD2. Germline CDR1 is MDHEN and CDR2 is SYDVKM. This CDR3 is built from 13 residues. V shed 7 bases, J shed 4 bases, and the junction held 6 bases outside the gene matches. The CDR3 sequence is CASKEREGETQYF. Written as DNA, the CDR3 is TGTGCCAGCAAGGAGCGGGAAGGAGAGACCCAGTACTTC.

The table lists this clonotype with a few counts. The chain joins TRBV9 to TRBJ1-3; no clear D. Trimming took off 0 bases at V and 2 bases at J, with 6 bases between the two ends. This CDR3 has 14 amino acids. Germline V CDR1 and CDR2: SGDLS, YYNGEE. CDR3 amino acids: CASSVGSPGNTIYF. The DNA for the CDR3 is TGTGCCAGCAGCGTAGGGTCCCCTGGAAACACCATATATTTT.

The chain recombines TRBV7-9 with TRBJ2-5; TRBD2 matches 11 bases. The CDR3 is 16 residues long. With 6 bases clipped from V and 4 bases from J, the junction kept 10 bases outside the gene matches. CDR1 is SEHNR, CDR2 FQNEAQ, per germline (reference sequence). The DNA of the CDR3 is TGTGCCAGCAGTCCTAGGCCTAGCGGGAGGACAGAGACCCAGTACTTC. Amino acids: CASSPRPSGRTETQYF.

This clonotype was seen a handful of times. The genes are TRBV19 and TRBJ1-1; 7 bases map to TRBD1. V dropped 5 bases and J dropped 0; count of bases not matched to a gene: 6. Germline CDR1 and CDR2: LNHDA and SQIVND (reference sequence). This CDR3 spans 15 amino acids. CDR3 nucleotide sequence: TGTGCCAGTAGTCCCAGGACAGGCTTGAACACTGAAGCTTTCTTT. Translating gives CASSPRTGLNTEAFF.

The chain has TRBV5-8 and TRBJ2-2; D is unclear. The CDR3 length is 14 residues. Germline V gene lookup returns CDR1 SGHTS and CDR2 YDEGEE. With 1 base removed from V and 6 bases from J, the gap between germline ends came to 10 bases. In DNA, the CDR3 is TGTGCCAGCAGCTTGTTTTTATCGGCCGGGGAGCTGTTTTTT. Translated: CASSLFLSAGELFF.

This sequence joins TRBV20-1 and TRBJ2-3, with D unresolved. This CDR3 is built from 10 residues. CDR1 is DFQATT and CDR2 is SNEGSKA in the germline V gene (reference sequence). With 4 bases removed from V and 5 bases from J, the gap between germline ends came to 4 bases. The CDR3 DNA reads TGCAGTGCTATACGAGATACGCAGTATTTT. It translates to CSAIRDTQYF.

CDR3 DNA: TGTGCCAGCAGCGTGGGGACAGGGGGCCCAGCTGAAGCTTTCTTT. It yields the protein CASSVGTGGPAEAFF. The rearrangement uses TRBV9 and TRBJ1-1; 12 bases fit TRBD1. This CDR3 region has 15 residues. With V trimmed by 2 bases and J by 6 bases, 5 bases remained unmatched. CDR1 is SGDLS and CDR2 is YYNGEE in the germline V gene.

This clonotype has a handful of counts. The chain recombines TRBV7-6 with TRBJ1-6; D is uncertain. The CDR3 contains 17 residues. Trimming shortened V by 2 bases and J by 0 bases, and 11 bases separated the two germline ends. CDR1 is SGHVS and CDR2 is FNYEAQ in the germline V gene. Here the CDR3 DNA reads TGTGCCAGCAGCTTAATGGCAGTGAGCTCCTATAATTCACCCCTCCACTTT. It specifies CASSLMAVSSYNSPLHF. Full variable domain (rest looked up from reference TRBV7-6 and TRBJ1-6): GAGVSQSPRYKVTKRGQDVALRCDPISGHVSLYWYRQALGQGPEFLTYFNYEAQQDKSGLPNDRFSAERPEGSISTLTIQRTEQRDSAMYRCASSLMAVSSYNSPLHFGNGTRLTVT.

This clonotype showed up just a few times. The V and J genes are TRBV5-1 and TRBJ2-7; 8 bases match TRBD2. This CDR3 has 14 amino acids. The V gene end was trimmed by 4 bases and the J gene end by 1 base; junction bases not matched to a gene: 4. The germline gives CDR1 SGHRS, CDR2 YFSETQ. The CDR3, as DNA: TGCGCCAGCAGCGTAGCGGGACGTTCCTACGAGCAGTACTTC. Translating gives CASSVAGRSYEQYF. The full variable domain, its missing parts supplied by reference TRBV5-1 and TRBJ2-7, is KAGVTQTPRYLIKTRGQQVTLSCSPISGHRSVSWYQQTPGQGLQFLFEYFSETQRNKGNFPGRFSGRQFSNSRSEMNVSTLELGDSALYLCASSVAGRSYEQYFGPGTRLTVT.

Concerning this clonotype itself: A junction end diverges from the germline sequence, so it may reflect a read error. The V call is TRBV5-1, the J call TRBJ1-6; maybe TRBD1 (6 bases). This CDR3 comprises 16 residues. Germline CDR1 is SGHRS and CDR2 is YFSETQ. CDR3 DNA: TGCGCCAGCAGCTTGGAAGCATGGGGGGCAGACTCACCCCTCCCCTTT. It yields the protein CASSLEAWGADSPLPF. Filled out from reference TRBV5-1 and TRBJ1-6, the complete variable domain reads KAGVTQTPRYLIKTRGQQVTLSCSPISGHRSVSWYQQTPGQGLQFLFEYFSETQRNKGNFPGRFSGRQFSNSRSEMNVSTLELGDSALYLCASSLEAWGADSPLPFGNGTRLTVT.

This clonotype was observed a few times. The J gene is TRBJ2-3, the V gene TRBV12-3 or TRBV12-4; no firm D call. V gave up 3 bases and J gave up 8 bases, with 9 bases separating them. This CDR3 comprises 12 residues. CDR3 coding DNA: TGTGCCAGCAGTTTCCTAGAGTCTACGCAGTATTTT. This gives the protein CASSFLESTQYF.

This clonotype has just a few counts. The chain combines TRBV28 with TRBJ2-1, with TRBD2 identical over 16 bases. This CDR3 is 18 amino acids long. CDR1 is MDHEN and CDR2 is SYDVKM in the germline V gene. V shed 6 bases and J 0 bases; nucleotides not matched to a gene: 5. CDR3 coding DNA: TGTGCCAGCAGGGGACTAGCGGGAGGGCTTCTCTCCTACAATGAGCAGTTCTTC. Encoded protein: CASRGLAGGLLSYNEQFF.

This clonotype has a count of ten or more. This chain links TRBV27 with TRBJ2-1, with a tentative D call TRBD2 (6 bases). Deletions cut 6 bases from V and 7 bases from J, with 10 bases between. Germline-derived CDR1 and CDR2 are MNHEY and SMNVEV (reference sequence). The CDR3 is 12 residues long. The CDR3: CASSPSGNEQFF. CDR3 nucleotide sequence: TGTGCCAGCAGCCCGAGCGGGAATGAGCAGTTCTTC.

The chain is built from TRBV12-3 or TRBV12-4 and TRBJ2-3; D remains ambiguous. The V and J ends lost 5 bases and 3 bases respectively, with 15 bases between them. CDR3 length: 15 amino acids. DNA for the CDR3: TGTGCCAGCAGTGAAGGTTATAGTCTGACAGATACGCAGTATTTT. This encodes CASSEGYSLTDTQYF.

The DNA for the CDR3 is TGTGCCAGCACCAACCGACAGGGAGACGGGGAGCTGTTTTTT. Its translation: CASTNRQGDGELFF. V gene TRBV6-2 or TRBV6-3 combines with J gene TRBJ2-2, with 7 positions matching TRBD1. With V trimmed by 7 bases and J by 7 bases, 9 bases remained unmatched. Germline CDR1 is MNHEY and CDR2 is SVGEGT. CDR3 length: 14 residues.

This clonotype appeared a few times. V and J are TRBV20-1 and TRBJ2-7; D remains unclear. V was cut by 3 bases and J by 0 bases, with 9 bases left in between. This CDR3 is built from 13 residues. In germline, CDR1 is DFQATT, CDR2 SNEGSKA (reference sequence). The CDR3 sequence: CSASARSSYEQYF. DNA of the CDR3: TGCAGTGCTAGCGCCCGTTCCTCCTACGAGCAGTACTTC.

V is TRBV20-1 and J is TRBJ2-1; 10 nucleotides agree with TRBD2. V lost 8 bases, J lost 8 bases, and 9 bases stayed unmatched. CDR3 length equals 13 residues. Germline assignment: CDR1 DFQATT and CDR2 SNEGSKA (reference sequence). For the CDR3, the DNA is TGCAGTACGCTAGCGGGAGTTGCCCATGAGCAGTTCTTC. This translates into CSTLAGVAHEQFF.

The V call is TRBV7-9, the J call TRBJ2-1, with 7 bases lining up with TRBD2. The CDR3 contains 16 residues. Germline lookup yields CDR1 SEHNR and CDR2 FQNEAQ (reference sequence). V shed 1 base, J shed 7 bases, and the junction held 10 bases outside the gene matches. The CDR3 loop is CASSLVGGSTKNEQFF. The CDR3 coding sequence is TGTGCCAGCAGCTTAGTTGGCGGGAGTACTAAGAATGAGCAGTTCTTC.

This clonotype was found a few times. Here the CDR3 DNA reads TGTGCCAGCAGCTTAGAGGGTCGGAGGAAGCAGTTCTTC. Translation gives CASSLEGRRKQFF. The chain employs TRBV7-2 and TRBJ2-1; a weak D match, TRBD2 (5 bases). V was cut by 1 base and J by 11 bases, with 12 bases left in between. The germline CDR1 and CDR2 sequences are SGHTA and FQGNSA. The CDR3 extends over 13 amino acids.

The chain's CDR3 is CASSNSDRTYNEQFF. The CDR3 DNA sequence: TGTGCCAGCAGCAACTCGGACAGAACTTACAATGAGCAGTTCTTC. The chain is built from TRBV11-3 and TRBJ2-1; perhaps TRBD1 as D (6 bases). Per germline, CDR1 SGHNT and CDR2 YENEEA. The V and J ends lost 5 bases and 4 bases respectively, with 15 bases between them. The CDR3 consists of 15 residues.

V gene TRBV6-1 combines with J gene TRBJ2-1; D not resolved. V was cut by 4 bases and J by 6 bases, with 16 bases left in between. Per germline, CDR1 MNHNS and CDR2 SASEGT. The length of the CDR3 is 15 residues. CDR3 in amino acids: CASSAPSNWVNEQFF. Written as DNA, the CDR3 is TGTGCCAGCAGTGCCCCCTCGAATTGGGTCAATGAGCAGTTCTTC.

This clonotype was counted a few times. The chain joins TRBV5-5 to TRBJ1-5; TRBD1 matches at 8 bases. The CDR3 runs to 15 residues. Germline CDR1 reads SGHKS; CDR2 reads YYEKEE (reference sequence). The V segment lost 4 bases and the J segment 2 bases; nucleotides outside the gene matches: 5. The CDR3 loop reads CASSRQGMGNQPQHF. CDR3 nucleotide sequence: TGTGCCAGCAGCCGACAGGGGATGGGCAATCAGCCCCAGCATTTT.

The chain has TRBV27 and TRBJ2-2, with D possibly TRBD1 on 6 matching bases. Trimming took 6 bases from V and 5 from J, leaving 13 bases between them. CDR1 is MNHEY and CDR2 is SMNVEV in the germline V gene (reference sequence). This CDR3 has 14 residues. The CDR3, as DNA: TGTGCCAGCAGACAGGACAGAAGGACCGGGGAGCTGTTTTTT. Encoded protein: CASRQDRRTGELFF.

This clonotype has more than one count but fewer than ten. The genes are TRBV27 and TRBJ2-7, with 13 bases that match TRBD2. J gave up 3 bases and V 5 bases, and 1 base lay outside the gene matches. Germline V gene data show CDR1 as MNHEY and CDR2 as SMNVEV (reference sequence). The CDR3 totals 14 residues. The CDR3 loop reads CASSGTSGNYEQYF. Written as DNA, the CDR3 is TGTGCCAGCAGTGGGACTAGCGGGAACTACGAGCAGTACTTC.